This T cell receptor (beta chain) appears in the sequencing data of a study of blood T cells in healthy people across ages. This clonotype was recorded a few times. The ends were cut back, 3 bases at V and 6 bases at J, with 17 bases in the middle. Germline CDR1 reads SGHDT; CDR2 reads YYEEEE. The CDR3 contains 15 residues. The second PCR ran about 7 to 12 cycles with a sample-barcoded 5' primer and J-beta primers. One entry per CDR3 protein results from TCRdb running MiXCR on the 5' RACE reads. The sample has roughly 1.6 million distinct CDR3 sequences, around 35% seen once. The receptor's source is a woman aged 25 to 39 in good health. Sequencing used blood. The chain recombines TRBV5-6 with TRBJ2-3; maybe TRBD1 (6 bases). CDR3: CASSSLGPGADTQYF. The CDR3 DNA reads TGTGCCAGCAGCTCTTTAGGCCCAGGGGCTGATACGCAGTATTTT.